The 21 T cell receptor beta chains presented below share a single source sample, sequenced in a study of T cell responses to AZD1222 COVID-19 vaccine. Sequencing was performed with immunoSEQ multiplex PCR; in TCRdb, only in-frame clones are kept and a portion is missing. The sample records fewer than 180,000 clones, roughly 90% being singletons. The source was peripheral blood, collected 28 days after the second AZD1222 dose. The source of these receptors is an adult who received the AZD1222 COVID-19 vaccine.

The chain joins TRBV27 to TRBJ1-5; TRBD1 aligns across 8 bases. The V segment lost 3 bases and the J segment 5 bases; nucleotides outside the gene matches: 6. Per the germline V gene, CDR1 is MNHEY and CDR2 is SMNVEV (reference sequence). This CDR3 region has 15 residues. CDR3 region: CASSFAQGVDQPQHF. For the CDR3, the DNA is TGTGCCAGCAGTTTCGCACAGGGGGTCGATCAGCCCCAGCATTTT.

The chain is built from TRBV6-6 and TRBJ2-7; TRBD1 agrees at 8 bases. V was pared by 5 bases and J by 6 bases, with 9 bases of the junction left unmatched. Germline values: CDR1 MNHNY, CDR2 SVGAGI (reference sequence). The CDR3 covers 14 residues. In DNA form, the CDR3 reads TGTGCCAGCAGTACCGGGACAGGAGGATTCGAGCAGTACTTC. Amino acid sequence: CASSTGTGGFEQYF.

The CDR3 coding sequence is TGTGCCAGCAGTTTGGCCGGGGTCGGTGAAAAACTGTTTTTT. Translation: CASSLAGVGEKLFF. The V gene is TRBV28, the J gene TRBJ1-4; no firm D call. The V and J ends lost 3 bases and 7 bases respectively, with 12 bases between them. Germline-derived CDR1 and CDR2 are MDHEN and SYDVKM. The CDR3 totals 14 residues.

This clone was seen once. V usage is TRBV11-3 and J usage is TRBJ2-7; D gene uncertain. Trimming cost V 3 bases and J 4 bases, with 13 bases left between them. This CDR3 is built from 14 residues. Germline V CDR1 and CDR2: SGHNT, YENEEA. CDR3 sequence reads: CASSFTYGSYEQYF. The CDR3 bases are TGTGCCAGCAGCTTCACGTACGGGTCATACGAGCAGTACTTC.

The chain combines TRBV7-2 with TRBJ2-1; 9 bases agree with TRBD2. The junction had 13 bases not matched to a gene; V was cut back by 4 bases and J by 9 bases. From germline, CDR1 is SGHTA and CDR2 FQGNSA. This CDR3 has 16 amino acids. CDR3 loop: CASSSLAGGRTSEQFF. CDR3 nucleotides: TGTGCCAGCAGCTCCCTCGCGGGAGGGCGTACAAGTGAGCAGTTCTTC.

The chain joins TRBV15 to TRBJ2-4; TRBD1 aligns across 7 bases. CDR3 length: 15 residues. Germline V CDR1 and CDR2: LNHNV, YYDKDF (reference sequence). The trim removed 3 bases at V and 4 bases at J, leaving 6 bases unmatched. CDR3 in amino acids: CATSSLEGQKNIQYF. CDR3 DNA: TGTGCCACCAGCAGCCTAGAGGGACAGAAAAACATTCAGTACTTC. Variable domain in full (rest from reference TRBV15 and TRBJ2-4): DAMVIQNPRYQVTQFGKPVTLSCSQTLNHNVMYWYQQKSSQAPKLLFHYYDKDFNNEADTPDNFQSRRPNTSFCFLDIRSPGLGDTAMYLCATSSLEGQKNIQYFGAGTRLSVL.

This clone was seen just once. This chain joins TRBV19 and TRBJ2-2; 8 bases are shared with TRBD1. Germline V gene sequence: CDR1 LNHDA, CDR2 SQIVND (reference sequence). Trimming cost V 10 bases and J 6 bases; bases outside gene matches: 13. The CDR3 has 15 amino acids. CDR3 loop: CATVRGTGFPGELFF. The CDR3 DNA follows: TGTGCCACAGTACGGGGGACAGGATTCCCCGGGGAGCTGTTTTTT. Complete variable domain (other parts from reference TRBV19 and TRBJ2-2): DGGITQSPKYLFRKEGQNVTLSCEQNLNHDAMYWYRQDPGQGLRLIYYSQIVNDFQKGDIAEGYSVSREKKESFPLTVTSAQKNPTAFYLCATVRGTGFPGELFFGEGSRLTVL.

V usage is TRBV9 and J usage is TRBJ2-3; D ambiguous. V was trimmed by 4 bases and J by 2 bases, leaving 11 bases between them. Germline values: CDR1 SGDLS, CDR2 YYNGEE. The CDR3 is made up of 14 amino acids. Written as DNA, the CDR3 is TGTGCCAGCAGCCGTATAGAAAACACAGATACGCAGTATTTT. This gives the protein CASSRIENTDTQYF.

The table lists this clone with a few counts. The V gene is TRBV6-2 or TRBV6-3, the J gene TRBJ2-3; unclear D gene. Trimming left V 5 bases short and J 2 bases short, with 2 bases between. Germline values: CDR1 MNHEY, CDR2 SVGEGT. The CDR3 length is 11 residues. This CDR3 reads CASSHTDTQYF. CDR3 nucleotide sequence: TGTGCCAGCAGTCACACAGATACGCAGTATTTT.

The chain uses TRBV6-6 and TRBJ1-5; 7 positions match TRBD1. The CDR3 length is 16 residues. Germline-derived CDR1 and CDR2 are MNHNY and SVGAGI (reference sequence). Germline trimming cut 4 bases from V and 0 bases from J; bases unmatched to any gene: 6. Written as DNA, the CDR3 is TGTGCCAGCAGTTCCCCGGACAGGTTTAGCAATCAGCCCCAGCATTTT. Its translation is CASSSPDRFSNQPQHF.

The chain links TRBV3-1 (or the pseudogene TRBV3-2) to TRBJ1-5; the D is unclear. From germline, CDR1 is LGHDT and CDR2 YNNKEL (reference sequence). The ends were cut back, 2 bases at V and 6 bases at J, with 11 bases in the middle. The CDR3 is 14 residues long. The CDR3 DNA is TGTGCCAGCAGCCAATCCCGAGTAGCTCAGCCCCAGCATTTT. Amino acids: CASSQSRVAQPQHF.

The chain is built from TRBV12-3 or TRBV12-4 and TRBJ1-2, with D possibly TRBD1 on 6 matching bases. V was shortened by 2 bases and J by 2 bases, with 6 bases between the two germline ends. CDR3 length: 13 residues. Here the CDR3 reads CASSLQGNYGYTF. CDR3 DNA sequence: TGTGCCAGCAGTTTACAGGGGAACTATGGCTACACCTTC.

This rearrangement joins TRBV24-1 to TRBJ2-1, with 10 bases lining up with TRBD2. The CDR3 consists of 16 residues. The V gene's germline CDR1 is KGHDR and CDR2 SFDVKD. After removal of 4 bases from V and 0 bases from J, the junction contained 2 bases not matched to a gene. CDR3 in amino acids: CATSDPSGGSYNEQFF. The CDR3, as DNA: TGTGCCACCAGTGACCCTAGCGGGGGCTCCTACAATGAGCAGTTCTTC.

V usage is TRBV5-4 and J usage is TRBJ2-5, with a tentative D call TRBD2 (5 bases). This CDR3 comprises 13 residues. Germline CDR1 reads SGHNT; CDR2 reads YYREEE (reference sequence). The germline V and J ends were trimmed by 4 bases and 2 bases, with 9 bases remaining between them. CDR3 residues: CASSPDLQETQYF. In DNA, the CDR3 is TGTGCCAGCAGCCCGGACTTACAAGAGACCCAGTACTTC.

This rearrangement joins TRBV7-2 to TRBJ2-3; 9 bases match TRBD2. The CDR3 has 17 amino acids. Germline V gene data show CDR1 as SGHTA and CDR2 as FQGNSA. V trimming: 1 base; J trimming: 2 bases; junction bases outside the gene matches: 7. The CDR3 reads CASSLGAGGPPTDTQYF. The DNA for the CDR3 is TGTGCCAGCAGCTTAGGGGCGGGAGGGCCCCCCACAGATACGCAGTATTTT.

This rearrangement joins TRBV7-2 to TRBJ2-2; 11 bases map to TRBD1. J lost 5 bases, V lost 5 bases, and 4 bases had no gene match. The CDR3 runs to 15 residues. The V gene's germline CDR1 is SGHTA and CDR2 FQGNSA. The CDR3: CASSPGTGGTGELFF. CDR3 DNA: TGTGCCAGCAGCCCCGGGACAGGGGGGACCGGGGAGCTGTTTTTT.

The rearrangement links TRBV4-1 to TRBJ2-2; 11 bases are a match to TRBD2. Germline lookup yields CDR1 MGHRA and CDR2 YSYEKL. The CDR3 has 17 residues. V shed 0 bases, J shed 3 bases, and the junction held 3 bases outside the gene matches. CDR3 in DNA: TGCGCCAGCAGCCAAGACCCTAGCGGGAGGTACACCGGGGAGCTGTTTTTT. Translated: CASSQDPSGRYTGELFF.

The chain has TRBV3-1 (or the pseudogene TRBV3-2) and TRBJ1-1; no clear D gene. The CDR3 covers 17 residues. CDR1 is LGHDT, CDR2 YNNKEL, per germline (reference sequence). The V end was cut by 2 bases, the J end by 0 bases, with 16 bases between. The CDR3 DNA sequence: TGTGCCAGCAGCCAAAAGTTTTTTCGGTTTCTGAACACTGAAGCTTTCTTT. Residues: CASSQKFFRFLNTEAFF.

This chain links TRBV27 with TRBJ2-1; 12 bases agree with TRBD2. CDR3 size: 19 residues. The V gene's germline CDR1 is MNHEY and CDR2 SMNVEV (reference sequence). Trimming took 3 bases from V and 0 from J; bases not matched to a gene: 9. CDR3 nucleotide sequence: TGTGCCAGCAGTTTTTTCGGACTAGCGGGACTTGGCTCCTACAATGAGCAGTTCTTC. This sequence encodes CASSFFGLAGLGSYNEQFF.

This clone was seen once. This chain joins TRBV10-3 and TRBJ1-5; unclear D gene. V lost 0 bases and J lost 4, with 4 bases in between. Per the germline V gene, CDR1 is ENHRY and CDR2 is SYGVKD. CDR3 length equals 13 residues. The CDR3 nucleotides are TGTGCCATCAGTGAGTCAGAGAATCAGCCCCAGCATTTT. Residues: CAISESENQPQHF.

This clone was counted a single time. The V and J genes are TRBV27 and TRBJ1-5; 9 bases match TRBD1. V was pared by 1 base and J by 3 bases, with 7 bases of the junction left unmatched. The length of the CDR3 is 17 residues. The V gene's germline CDR1 is MNHEY and CDR2 SMNVEV (reference sequence). CDR3 residues: CASSLYGTGFDNQPQHF. The CDR3 coding sequence is TGTGCCAGCAGTTTATACGGGACAGGGTTCGACAATCAGCCCCAGCATTTT.